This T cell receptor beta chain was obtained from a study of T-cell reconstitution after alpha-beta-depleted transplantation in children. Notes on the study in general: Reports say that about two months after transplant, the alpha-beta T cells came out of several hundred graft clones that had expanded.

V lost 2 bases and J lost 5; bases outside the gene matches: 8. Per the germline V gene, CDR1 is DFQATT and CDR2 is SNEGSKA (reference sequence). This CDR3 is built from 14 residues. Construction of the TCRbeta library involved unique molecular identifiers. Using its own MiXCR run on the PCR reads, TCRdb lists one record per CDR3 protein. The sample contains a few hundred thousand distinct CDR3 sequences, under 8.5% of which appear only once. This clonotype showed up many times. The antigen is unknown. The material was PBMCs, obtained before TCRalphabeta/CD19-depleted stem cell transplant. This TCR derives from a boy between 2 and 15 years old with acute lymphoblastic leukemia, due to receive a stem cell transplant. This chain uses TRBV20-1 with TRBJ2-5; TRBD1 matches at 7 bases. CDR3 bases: TGCAGTGCTAGATGGTCAATACAGGGGGAGACCCAGTACTTC. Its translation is CSARWSIQGETQYF.